This TCR beta chain is from a study of blood T cell repertoires in COVID-19. Losses at the gene ends were 6 bases for V and 1 base for J; bases not matched to a gene: 1. Germline loops: CDR1 MNHEY, CDR2 SVGAGI. This CDR3 is built from 14 residues. Clones were read by immunoSEQ multiplex PCR, and TCRdb kept only the in-frame ones, dropping some. This table has approximately 260,000 clones, approximately 84% appearing once. Cohort assignment relied on participant-reported clinical history. As to this clone: The same CDR3 is also encoded by other DNA sequences in this sample.

Sequencing input: PBMCs or T cells enriched from blood (not recorded which). The V call is TRBV6-5, the J call TRBJ1-1; TRBD1 agrees at 11 bases. The TCR was taken from a man aged 50-59 years who had recovered from COVID-19. The CDR3 coding sequence is TGTGCCAGCAGGGACAGGGGGCCGAACACTGAAGCTTTCTTT. Encoded protein: CASRDRGPNTEAFF.